Here is one T cell receptor beta chain with its context. Its antigen remains unidentified. BIOMED2 TRB-A/B primer pools were used in multiplex TRB PCR. Each CDR3 protein is one row after TCRdb ran MiXCR on the multiplex PCR reads. The data hold under 8,500 distinct CDR3 sequences, with roughly 34% observed a single time. Each TRB amplification used roughly 240-550 ng of genomic DNA from blood. Germline-derived CDR1 and CDR2 are MRHNA and SNTAGT. The germline V and J ends were trimmed by 5 bases and 0 bases, with 6 bases remaining between them. This CDR3 spans 13 amino acids. This sample stems from a study of T and B cells in COVID-19 patients. For the study at large: Critical illness requiring mechanical ventilation or extracorporeal membrane oxygenation affected about 65% of the 20 active-infection patients. Whole-study results and caveats: In COVID-19 patients, T cell receptor beta variable and joining gene use was reportedly strongly skewed.

Specimen: blood. This TCR came from a human donor who had recovered from COVID-19. This rearrangement joins TRBV6-4 to TRBJ2-3; D gene unclear. This CDR3 is CASSQASTDTQYF. CDR3 sequence (DNA): TGTGCCAGCAGTCAGGCTAGCACAGATACGCAGTATTTT.